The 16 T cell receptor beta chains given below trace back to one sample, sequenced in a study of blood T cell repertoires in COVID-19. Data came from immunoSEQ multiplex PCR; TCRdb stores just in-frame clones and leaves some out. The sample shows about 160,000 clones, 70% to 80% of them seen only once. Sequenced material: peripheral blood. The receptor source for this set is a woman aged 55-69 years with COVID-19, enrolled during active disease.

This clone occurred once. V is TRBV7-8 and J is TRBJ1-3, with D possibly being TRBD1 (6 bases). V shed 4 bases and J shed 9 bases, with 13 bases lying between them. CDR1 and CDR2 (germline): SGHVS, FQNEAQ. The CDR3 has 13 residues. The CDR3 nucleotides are TGTGCCAGCAGCTACGGAGAACAGGGCACCATATATTTT. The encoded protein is CASSYGEQGTIYF.

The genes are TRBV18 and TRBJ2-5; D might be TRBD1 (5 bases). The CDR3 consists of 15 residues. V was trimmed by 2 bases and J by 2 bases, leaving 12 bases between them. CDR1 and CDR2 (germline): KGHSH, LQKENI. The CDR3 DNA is TGTGCCAGCTCACCATCGGGCAGGGCACAAGAGACCCAGTACTTC. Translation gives CASSPSGRAQETQYF.

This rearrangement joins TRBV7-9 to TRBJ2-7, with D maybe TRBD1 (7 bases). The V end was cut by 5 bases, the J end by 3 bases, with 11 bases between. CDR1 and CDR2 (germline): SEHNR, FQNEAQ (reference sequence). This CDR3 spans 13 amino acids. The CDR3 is CASSAGQYYEQYV. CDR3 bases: TGTGCCAGCAGCGCGGGACAGTACTACGAGCAGTACGTC.

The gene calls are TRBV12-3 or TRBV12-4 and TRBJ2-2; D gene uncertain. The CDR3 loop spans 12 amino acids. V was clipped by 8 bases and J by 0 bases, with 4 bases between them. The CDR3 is CASSANTGELFF. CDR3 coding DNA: TGTGCCAGCTCAGCGAACACCGGGGAGCTGTTTTTT.

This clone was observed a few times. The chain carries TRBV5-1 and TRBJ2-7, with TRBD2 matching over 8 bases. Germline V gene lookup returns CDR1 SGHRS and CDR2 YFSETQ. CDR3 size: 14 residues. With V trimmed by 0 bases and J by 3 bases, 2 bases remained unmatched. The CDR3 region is CASSLEGTSYEQYF. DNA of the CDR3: TGCGCCAGCAGCTTGGAGGGGACTAGCTACGAGCAGTACTTC.

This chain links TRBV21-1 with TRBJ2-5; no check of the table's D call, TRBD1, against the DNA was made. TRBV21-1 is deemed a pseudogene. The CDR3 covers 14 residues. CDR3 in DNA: TGTGCCAGCGGAGGGGGCCACCCCCAAGAGACCCAGTACTTC. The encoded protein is CASGGGHPQETQYF.

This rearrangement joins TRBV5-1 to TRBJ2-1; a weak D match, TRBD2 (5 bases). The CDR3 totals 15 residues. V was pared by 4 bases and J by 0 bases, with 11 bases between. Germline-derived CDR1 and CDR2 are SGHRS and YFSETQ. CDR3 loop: CASSIPRDSYNEQFF. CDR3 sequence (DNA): TGCGCCAGCAGCATTCCCCGGGACTCCTACAATGAGCAGTTCTTC.

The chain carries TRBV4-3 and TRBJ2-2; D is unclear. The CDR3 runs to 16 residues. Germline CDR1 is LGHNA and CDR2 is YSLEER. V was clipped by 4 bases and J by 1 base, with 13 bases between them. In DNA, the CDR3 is TGCGCCAGCAGCCCCGATGCTGTTAGGAACACCGGGGAGCTGTTTTTT. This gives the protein CASSPDAVRNTGELFF.

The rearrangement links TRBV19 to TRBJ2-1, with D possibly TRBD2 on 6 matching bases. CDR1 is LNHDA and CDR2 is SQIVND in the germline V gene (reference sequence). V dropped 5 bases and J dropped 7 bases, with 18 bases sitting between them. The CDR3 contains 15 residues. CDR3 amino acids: CASSGRLQSLNEQFF. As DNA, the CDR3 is TGTGCCAGTAGTGGGAGGCTTCAAAGCTTGAATGAGCAGTTCTTC.

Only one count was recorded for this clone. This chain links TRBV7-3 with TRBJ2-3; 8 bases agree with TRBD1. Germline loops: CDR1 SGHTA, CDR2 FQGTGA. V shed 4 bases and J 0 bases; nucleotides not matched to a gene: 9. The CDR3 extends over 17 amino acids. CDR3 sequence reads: CASSWGTGITSTDTQYF. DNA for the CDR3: TGTGCCAGCAGCTGGGGGACAGGAATTACTAGCACAGATACGCAGTATTTT.

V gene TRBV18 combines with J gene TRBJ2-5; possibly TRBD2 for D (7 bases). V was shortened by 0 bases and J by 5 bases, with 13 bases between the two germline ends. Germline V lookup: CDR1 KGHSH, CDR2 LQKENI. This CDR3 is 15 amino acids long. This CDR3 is CASSPPGGADETQYF. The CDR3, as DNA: TGTGCCAGCTCACCACCAGGGGGGGCGGATGAGACCCAGTACTTC.

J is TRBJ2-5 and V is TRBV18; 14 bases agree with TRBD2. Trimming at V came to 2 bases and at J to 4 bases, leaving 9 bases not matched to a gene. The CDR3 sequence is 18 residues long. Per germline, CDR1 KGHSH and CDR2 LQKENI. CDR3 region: CASSPNRLAGGRAETQYF. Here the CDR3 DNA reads TGTGCCAGCTCACCAAATCGACTAGCGGGGGGGCGTGCAGAGACCCAGTACTTC.

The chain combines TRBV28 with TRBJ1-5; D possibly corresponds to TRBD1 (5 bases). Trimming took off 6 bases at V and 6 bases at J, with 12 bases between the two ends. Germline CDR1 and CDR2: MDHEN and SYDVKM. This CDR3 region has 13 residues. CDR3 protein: CASSPGGSQPQHF. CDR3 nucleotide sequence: TGTGCCAGCAGCCCGGGGGGGAGTCAGCCCCAGCATTTT.

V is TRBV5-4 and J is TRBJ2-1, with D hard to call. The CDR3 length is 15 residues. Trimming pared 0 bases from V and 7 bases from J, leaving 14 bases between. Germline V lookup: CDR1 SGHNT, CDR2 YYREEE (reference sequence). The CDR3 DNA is TGTGCCAGCAGCTTGGTAGGTAGCCTAAGGAATGAGCAGTTCTTC. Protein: CASSLVGSLRNEQFF.

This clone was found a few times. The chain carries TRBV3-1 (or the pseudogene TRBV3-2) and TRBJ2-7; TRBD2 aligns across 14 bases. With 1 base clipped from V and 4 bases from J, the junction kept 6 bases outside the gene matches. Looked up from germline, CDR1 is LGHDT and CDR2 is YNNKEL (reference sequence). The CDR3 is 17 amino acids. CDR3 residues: CASSQVGGLAGVYEQYF. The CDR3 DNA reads TGTGCCAGCAGCCAAGTAGGGGGACTAGCGGGAGTGTACGAGCAGTACTTC.

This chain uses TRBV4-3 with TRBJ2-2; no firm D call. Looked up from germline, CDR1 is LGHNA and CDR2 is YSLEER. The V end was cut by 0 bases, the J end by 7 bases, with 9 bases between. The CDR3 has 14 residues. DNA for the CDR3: TGCGCCAGCAGCCAAGAAGATGCTAGCGGGGAGCTGTTTTTT. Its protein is CASSQEDASGELFF.